These 12 T cell receptor beta chains were sequenced from one sample in a study of vaccination effects on CD4 cells after COVID-19. TCRdb's table, derived via immunoSEQ multiplex PCR, lists solely in-frame clones and lacks some. The sample yields around 40,000 clones, approximately 70% seen once. Before sequencing took place, the ViraFEST assay used viral peptide pools to expand antigen-specific CD4+ T cells. With roughly 10 days of culture completed, CD4+ T cells were isolated. SARS-CoV-2 infected the person between March and December 2020, as confirmed by PCR. For these receptors, no antigen is known. This specimen consisted of CD4+ T cells from PBMCs cultured with a peptide pool, obtained before COVID-19 vaccination. Receptors originate from a human donor who had a prior SARS-CoV-2 infection.

This chain uses TRBV5-4 with TRBJ2-7; TRBD1 agrees at 8 bases. Germline-derived CDR1 and CDR2 are SGHNT and YYREEE (reference sequence). The V segment lost 0 bases and the J segment 0 bases; nucleotides outside the gene matches: 2. The CDR3 is 15 residues long. The CDR3 protein is CASSLDRGSSYEQYF. The CDR3 DNA reads as TGTGCCAGCAGCTTGGACAGGGGGTCCTCCTACGAGCAGTACTTC.

Regarding this clone: One end of the junction varies from germline; a read error may be responsible. This chain connects TRBV7-2 to TRBJ2-4, with a tentative D call TRBD1 (6 bases). There are 14 residues in the CDR3. The germline V gene encodes CDR1 SGHTA and CDR2 FQGNSA. This chain's CDR3 is CASSSGTHLTTRDF. CDR3 in DNA: TGTGCCAGCAGCTCCGGGACACACCTTACGACAAGGGACTTC.

The chain links TRBV5-4 to TRBJ2-1; D is uncertain. The CDR3 runs 13 residues. Trimming shortened V by 3 bases and J by 9 bases, and 13 bases separated the two germline ends. Germline lookup yields CDR1 SGHNT and CDR2 YYREEE (reference sequence). CDR3 DNA: TGTGCCAGCAGCTCCGAGGATCGTATTGAGCAGTTCTTC. It is translated as CASSSEDRIEQFF.

This clone was seen a handful of times. The chain is built from TRBV6-5 and TRBJ1-2; the match to TRBD1 covers 7 bases. The V segment lost 6 bases and the J segment 0 bases; nucleotides outside the gene matches: 7. The CDR3 totals 15 residues. Germline V lookup: CDR1 MNHEY, CDR2 SVGAGI. The DNA of the CDR3 is TGTGCCAGCAGCCCAGGGGGGAGGCCTAACTATGGCTACACCTTC. It yields the protein CASSPGGRPNYGYTF.

This clone came up once. This chain uses TRBV5-4 with TRBJ2-3; weak D call: TRBD1 (7 bases). Germline CDR1 and CDR2: SGHNT and YYREEE (reference sequence). This CDR3 contains 14 residues. Deletions cut 0 bases from V and 3 bases from J, with 8 bases between. The CDR3 loop is CASSLAGGTDTQYF. DNA of the CDR3: TGTGCCAGCAGCTTGGCAGGGGGGACAGATACGCAGTATTTT.

In its sample, this clone was seen a few times. The chain recombines TRBV7-9 with TRBJ2-3; no definite D call. Germline V CDR1 and CDR2: SEHNR, FQNEAQ (reference sequence). Trimming left V 5 bases short and J 3 bases short, with 3 bases between. This CDR3 has 11 amino acids. The chain's CDR3 is CASSQTDTQYF. As DNA, the CDR3 is TGTGCCAGCAGCCAAACAGATACGCAGTATTTT.

This clone appeared a few times. This chain joins TRBV13 and TRBJ1-6, with D maybe TRBD1 (6 bases). Germline V gives CDR1 PRHDT, CDR2 FYEKMQ (reference sequence). V was pared by 1 base and J by 10 bases, with 17 bases between. CDR3 length: 16 amino acids. CDR3 protein: CASSLVGGLGRSPLHF. The DNA for the CDR3 is TGTGCCAGCAGCTTAGTAGGGGGACTGGGAAGGTCACCCCTCCACTTT. Supplemented by reference TRBV13 and TRBJ1-6, the full variable domain reads AAGVIQSPRHLIKEKRETATLKCYPIPRHDTVYWYQQGPGQDPQFLISFYEKMQSDKGSIPDRFSAQQFSDYHSELNMSSLELGDSALYFCASSLVGGLGRSPLHFGNGTRLTVT.

The chain has TRBV4-2 and TRBJ2-1, with D possibly matching TRBD2 (6 bases). CDR3 length equals 16 residues. Trimming removed 3 bases from V and 3 bases from J, with 15 bases in between. CDR1 and CDR2 (germline): LGHNA, YNFKEQ. CDR3 loop: CASSQGRESGYNEQFF. CDR3 DNA sequence: TGTGCCAGCAGCCAGGGCCGGGAGTCTGGCTACAATGAGCAGTTCTTC.

This chain joins TRBV2 and TRBJ1-1, with TRBD1 as a possible D gene (5 bases). Between the trimmed V and J ends, which lost 4 bases and 1 base, there was a span of 16 bases. CDR3 size: 16 residues. Germline V CDR1 and CDR2: SNHLY, FYNNEI. In nucleotides, the CDR3 is TGTGCCAGCAGTGCCCGGAGGCAGGGAACGAACACTGAAGCTTTCTTT. Translating gives CASSARRQGTNTEAFF.

CDR3 in amino acids: CASSPRRGYTEAFF. The CDR3, as DNA: TGTGCCAGCAGCCCACGGCGGGGGTACACTGAAGCTTTCTTT. The gene calls are TRBV3-1 (or the pseudogene TRBV3-2) and TRBJ1-1; D perhaps matches TRBD1 (5 bases). The CDR3 has 14 residues. The V and J ends lost 4 bases and 3 bases respectively, with 12 bases between them. Germline assignment: CDR1 LGHDT and CDR2 YNNKEL (reference sequence).

The V and J genes are TRBV6-6 and TRBJ2-4, with a tentative D call TRBD2 (7 bases). CDR3 size: 16 residues. Trimming took off 2 bases at V and 3 bases at J, with 14 bases between the two ends. CDR1 and CDR2 (germline): MNHNY, SVGAGI (reference sequence). The CDR3, as DNA: TGTGCCAGCAGTTACGTTGCGGGGGCTAACAAAAACATTCAGTACTTC. Residues: CASSYVAGANKNIQYF.

This chain connects TRBV25-1 to TRBJ1-2; D is unresolved. The germline V and J ends were trimmed by 6 bases and 7 bases, with 15 bases remaining between them. This CDR3 is 13 amino acids long. Germline assignment: CDR1 MGHDK and CDR2 SYGVNS. The CDR3: CASRPPGLSGYTF. The CDR3 region has the DNA TGTGCCAGCAGACCCCCCGGGTTGAGTGGCTACACCTTC.